A selection of T cell receptor beta chains follows, all from one sample in a study of CD8+ T cells in alopecia areata. This table comes from immunoSEQ multiplex PCR, and its TCRdb copy is limited to in-frame clones, with some not included. Among roughly 140,000 clones listed, approximately 53% were seen once. The source material was CD8+ T cells sorted from blood, sampled at week 0. Receptor source: a human donor with alopecia areata. CDR3s include the opening cysteine and the closing phenylalanine or tryptophan.

cdr3_length j_call v_call cdr3_aa
16 TRBJ2-5 TRBV28 CASSLVGEGAQETQYF
19 TRBJ2-3 TRBV18 CASSPTRENGVASTDTQYF
18 TRBJ1-5 TRBV27 CASSPSGRGLFVNQPQHF
14 TRBJ2-2 TRBV29-1 CSVYGQENTGELFF
16 TRBJ1-5 TRBV6-6 CASSYSDSFYNQPQHF
15 TRBJ1-1 TRBV30 CAWSVRQGMNTEAFF
14 TRBJ2-5 TRBV11-1 CASSPEEAQETQYF
13 TRBJ2-1 TRBV2 CASSQDRGNEQFF
15 TRBJ2-5 TRBV6-5 CASSLGQGSGETQYF
14 TRBJ2-1 TRBV7-9 CASSRPDRYNEQFF
13 TRBJ2-5 TRBV29-1 CSMTRTYQETQYF
17 TRBJ2-1 TRBV7-2 CASSPRGGGRGPNEQFF
14 TRBJ2-1 TRBV30 CAWDRGPGGREQFF
14 TRBJ1-5 TRBV29-1 CSVETGDSNQPQHF
14 TRBJ2-7 TRBV30 CAWSTGTGGSEQYF
13 TRBJ2-7 TRBV6-5 CASSVGPAWEQYF
19 TRBJ2-6 TRBV27 CASSFVAYGRLSGANVLTF
14 TRBJ2-7 TRBV30 CAWTSGGAGRQQYF
11 TRBJ2-1 TRBV29-1 CSVDQNNEQFF
15 TRBJ2-3 TRBV29-1 CSVGGQGIFGDTQYF
14 TRBJ1-2 TRBV9 CASSVGEDIYGYTF
15 TRBJ2-7 TRBV27 CASRNLGQGFYEQYF
13 TRBJ1-1 TRBV7-2 CASSLGGDTEAFF
11 TRBJ2-7 TRBV30 CAWSEGYEQYF
15 TRBJ2-4 TRBV30 CAWSVGTGSGGIQYF
19 TRBJ1-2 TRBV9 CASSADDRGIPRSNYGYTF
15 TRBJ2-2 TRBV13 CASSSDRGSTGELFF
13 TRBJ1-1 TRBV30 CAWSVGKNTEAFF
16 TRBJ2-7 TRBV5-1 CASSAFPRDRGEKQYF
15 TRBJ2-5 TRBV28 CASSLTRRERETQYF
16 TRBJ1-2 TRBV5-1 CASNPGTGGVRYGYTF
15 TRBJ1-1 TRBV4-3 CASSQDGDGATEAFF
14 TRBJ1-1 TRBV5-1 CASRPEFRGTEAFF
14 TRBJ2-4 TRBV29-1 CSVRGGMSGNIQYF
16 TRBJ2-2 TRBV25-1 CASSKNDRVWTGELFF
13 TRBJ1-2 TRBV29-1 CSVDSGGPDGYTF
16 TRBJ2-2 TRBV27 CASSLITSGGTGELFF
13 TRBJ1-6 TRBV5-1 CASSLARDSPLHF
13 TRBJ2-7 TRBV5-1 CASSFTGAYEQYF
16 TRBJ2-1 TRBV5-1 CASSLFSWTDDNEQFF
12 TRBJ1-1 TRBV7-9 CASSLYGSEAFF
18 TRBJ1-1 TRBV2 CASSKGSHPRPDGTEAFF
12 TRBJ1-1 TRBV2 CASSDRNTEAFF
18 TRBJ2-3 TRBV2 CASSEERRGGKFADTQYF
12 TRBJ2-2 TRBV29-1 CSAPGRVGELFF
13 TRBJ1-2 TRBV9 CASSVGREAGYTF
14 TRBJ2-7 TRBV5-5 CASSVGQGNYEQYF
11 TRBJ1-2 TRBV29-1 CSVVGDYGYTF
14 TRBJ2-7 TRBV29-1 CSVVGGTNSYEQYF
16 TRBJ2-1 TRBV7-9 CASSLVGGAEYNEQFF
14 TRBJ2-3 TRBV6-5 CASREGLAKGTQYF
14 TRBJ2-7 TRBV5-4 CASSSDSGSYEQYF
12 TRBJ1-1 TRBV29-1 CSVQGGGTEAFF
14 TRBJ2-5 TRBV30 CAWSLTPVGETQYF
12 TRBJ1-2 TRBV6-5 CASSYGPYGYTF
14 TRBJ2-1 TRBV7-7 CASSVGGGFNEQFF
16 TRBJ1-4 TRBV7-8 CASSSGQRRNNEKLFF
15 TRBJ2-7 TRBV2 CASSVPRTENYEQYF